This record covers a single T cell receptor beta chain. This CDR3 is 13 amino acids long. Germline V lookup: CDR1 SGHRS, CDR2 YFSETQ. V gave up 0 bases and J gave up 10 bases; unmatched junction bases: 1. This sample stems from a study of blood T cell repertoires in COVID-19. All enrollees were roughly 18 to 95 years old and from 20 to 30 US areas. Clones were read by immunoSEQ multiplex PCR, and TCRdb kept only the in-frame ones, dropping some. The sample lists about 200,000 clones, about 86% occurring once. This TCR was sampled from a woman between 40 and 50 years old with acute COVID-19. The chain combines TRBV5-1 with TRBJ2-1; 10 positions agree with TRBD2. Sequencing was done on a sample of PBMCs or T cells enriched from blood (not recorded which). This CDR3 is CASSLGLAGEQFF. CDR3 DNA sequence: TGCGCCAGCAGCTTGGGACTAGCGGGCGAGCAGTTCTTC.